This is a list of T cell receptor beta chains from one sample in a study of OX40 agonist ivuxolimab in advanced cancers. Clones were read by immunoSEQ multiplex PCR, and TCRdb kept only the in-frame ones, dropping some. The sample lists about 78,000 clones; roughly nine tenths were seen once. The sample was CD4+ or CD8+ T cells sorted from blood, taken in a trial of the OX40 agonist ivuxolimab. The origin of the receptors is an adult with an advanced solid tumor such as melanoma, head and neck, liver or kidney cancer. CDR3s include the opening cysteine and the closing phenylalanine or tryptophan. The D gene is left open where the match is weak. Part of the rows lack a size; the others show once, few, many or a class for expanded clones.

clone size | D gene | J gene | V gene | CDR3 DNA | CDR3 protein
once | TRBD2 | TRBJ2-1 | TRBV7-9 | TGTGCCAGCAGCTTAGTCTTAGCGGGAGACGAGCAGTTCTTC | CASSLVLAGDEQFF
NA | NA | TRBJ2-7 | TRBV7-9 | TGTGCCAGCAGCGGTAGCGGCTACGAGCAGTACTTC | CASSGSGYEQYF
NA | NA | TRBJ2-3 | TRBV28 | TGTGCCAGCAGTTTATTGACAGATACGCAGTATTTT | CASSLLTDTQYF
NA | TRBD1 | TRBJ1-6 | TRBV4-2 | TGTGCCAGCAGCCAAGTCTGGACAGGGGAGCGCTATAATTCACCCCTCCACTTT | CASSQVWTGERYNSPLHF
NA | NA | TRBJ1-1 | TRBV7-2 | TGTGCCAGCAGCCTCCAAAGGAGGAATGAAGCTTTCTTT | CASSLQRRNEAFF
NA | NA | TRBJ1-2 | TRBV30 | TGTGCCTGGAGCAGGGCAGGTCGGGGCTATGGCTACACCTTC | CAWSRAGRGYGYTF
NA | NA | TRBJ1-1 | TRBV2 | TGTGCCAGCACTCGGGGATTTGAAGCTTTCTTT | CASTRGFEAFF
NA | NA | TRBJ2-7 | TRBV5-1 | TGCGCCAGCAGCTACGTTTCGGGGACCTACGAGCAGTACTTC | CASSYVSGTYEQYF
NA | TRBD1 | TRBJ2-3 | TRBV5-4 | TGTGCCAGCAGCCGGGACAGAGGGTCCGATACGCAGTATTTT | CASSRDRGSDTQYF
once | NA | TRBJ2-5 | TRBV7-9 | TGTGCCTATCTAGGGAAATCACAAGAGACCCAGTACTTC | CAYLGKSQETQYF
NA | NA | TRBJ1-2 | TRBV28 | TGTGCCAGCAATGGACAGTTCTATGGCTACACCTTC | CASNGQFYGYTF
once | NA | TRBJ2-1 | TRBV7-2 | TGTGCCAGCAGCACCCGCCTTCGCGATGAGCAGTTCTTC | CASSTRLRDEQFF
NA | NA | TRBJ2-7 | TRBV4-1 | TGCGCCAGCAGCCGACTGACAGGCTCCTACGAGCAGTACTTC | CASSRLTGSYEQYF
NA | TRBD1 | TRBJ2-7 | TRBV2 | TGTGCCAGCAGTGGGGACAGGGGCTACGAGCAGTACTTC | CASSGDRGYEQYF
NA | NA | TRBJ2-5 | TRBV6-5 | TGTGCCAGCAGCCCGGGACACCTCCAAGAGACCCAGTACTTC | CASSPGHLQETQYF
NA | TRBD1 | TRBJ1-5 | TRBV19 | TGTGCCAGTAGTGCTGGGACAGGGGAGGGCAATCAGCCCCAGCATTTT | CASSAGTGEGNQPQHF
NA | TRBD1 | TRBJ1-2 | TRBV30 | TGTGCCTGGGGAGGGCAGGGGGCCTATGGCTACACCTTC | CAWGGQGAYGYTF
NA | TRBD1 | TRBJ2-7 | TRBV18 | TGTGCCAGCTCACCACCGCCCGGGACAGGGCTTTACGAGCAGTACTTC | CASSPPPGTGLYEQYF
NA | NA | TRBJ1-5 | TRBV5-1 | TGCGCCAGCAGCATAGACGGTATAGGGAATCAGCCCCAGCATTTT | CASSIDGIGNQPQHF
NA | NA | TRBJ1-4 | TRBV6-1 | TGTGCCAGCAGTGAAAGGGGGGACGAAAAACTGTTTTTT | CASSERGDEKLFF
NA | TRBD1 | TRBJ1-5 | TRBV27 | TGTGCCAGCAGTTTATCTCCCAGGGGGCGAGGGAATCAGCCCCAGCATTTT | CASSLSPRGRGNQPQHF
once | TRBD1 | TRBJ2-7 | TRBV10-3 | TGTGCCATCAGTGGACGCCGGGACAGGGTGTCCCACGAGCAGTACTTC | CAISGRRDRVSHEQYF
NA | NA | TRBJ2-1 | TRBV28 | TGTGCCAGCAGTTTAGGGGCCACAGCCTACAATGAGCAGTTCTTC | CASSLGATAYNEQFF
NA | NA | TRBJ2-5 | TRBV25-1 | TGTGCCAGCAGTGACCCGGGACAACACCAAGAGACCCAGTACTTC | CASSDPGQHQETQYF
NA | NA | TRBJ1-1 | TRBV16 | TGTGCCAGCAGCCCCCTGGGAGGGCGGGGGGCCACTGAAGCTTTCTTT | CASSPLGGRGATEAFF
once | NA | TRBJ2-7 | TRBV18 | TGTGCCAGCTCACCCAGTAGTATCTACGAGCAGTACTTC | CASSPSSIYEQYF
NA | NA | TRBJ1-4 | TRBV15 | TGTGCCACCAGCAAACCAGGGGTGGCTAATGAAAAACTGTTTTTT | CATSKPGVANEKLFF
NA | NA | TRBJ2-3 | TRBV2 | TGTGCCAGCAGTGTTCGGGCTAGCACAGATACGCAGTATTTT | CASSVRASTDTQYF
once | TRBD1 | TRBJ1-4 | TRBV12-5 | TGTGCTAGTGGACGGACAGGGGATGAAAAACTGTTTTTT | CASGRTGDEKLFF
NA | NA | TRBJ1-1 | TRBV6-1 | TGTGCCAGCAGATCGCGAGGGGATGACACTGAAGCTTTCTTT | CASRSRGDDTEAFF
NA | NA | TRBJ2-3 | TRBV5-8 | TGTGCCAGCAGTACCGGGACTGCGGGTACAGATACGCAGTATTTT | CASSTGTAGTDTQYF
NA | TRBD1 | TRBJ2-7 | TRBV6-1 | TGTGCCAGCAGTGAAATGGTGCCGGGACAGGCCTACGAGCAGTACTTC | CASSEMVPGQAYEQYF
NA | TRBD1 | TRBJ1-3 | TRBV30 | TGTGCCTGGAGTAGACAGGGGCGAGGCGGAAACACCATATATTTT | CAWSRQGRGGNTIYF
NA | TRBD1 | TRBJ1-1 | TRBV5-1 | TGCGCCAGCAGCCGTCGATGGGACAGGCCGATGGCTGAAGCTTTCTTT | CASSRRWDRPMAEAFF
NA | TRBD1 | TRBJ1-4 | TRBV18 | TGTGCCAGCTCACCACCGACGACAGGGACTTGGGGAGGTGAAAAACTGTTTTTT | CASSPPTTGTWGGEKLFF
NA | NA | TRBJ1-2 | TRBV28 | TGTGCCAGCAGTTTCCCCCCCGTGAGGGCTAACTATGGCTACACCTTC | CASSFPPVRANYGYTF
NA | TRBD1 | TRBJ1-2 | TRBV6-6 | TGTGCCAGCAGTTATTCGGACAGGGGAGGCGGCTACACCTTC | CASSYSDRGGGYTF
once | NA | TRBJ1-1 | TRBV21-1 | TGTGCCAGCAGCAAAGAGATCAGGGCGGAAGCTTTCTTT | CASSKEIRAEAFF
NA | TRBD1 | TRBJ2-1 | TRBV2 | TGTGCCAGCAAGGTACGAGACAGGGAATACAATGAGCAGTTCTTC | CASKVRDREYNEQFF
many | TRBD2 | TRBJ2-1 | TRBV19 | TGTGCCAGCCAGACTAGCGGGATAAGTAATGAGCAGTTCTTC | CASQTSGISNEQFF
NA | TRBD2 | TRBJ2-1 | TRBV5-1 | TGCGCCAGCAGTTTAGCGGGGACCTACAATGAGCAGTTCTTC | CASSLAGTYNEQFF
NA | TRBD2 | TRBJ2-2 | TRBV27 | TGTGCCAGCAGTTTAACCAAGCGGGACTTGAACACCGGGGAGCTGTTTTTT | CASSLTKRDLNTGELFF
NA | NA | TRBJ2-3 | TRBV5-4 | TGTGCCAGCAGCTCGGGGGGCTCCACAGATACGCAGTATTTT | CASSSGGSTDTQYF
NA | TRBD1 | TRBJ1-1 | TRBV6-6 | TGTGCCAGCAGCCCGTCACGGGACAGCCTTTTGGCTTTCTTT | CASSPSRDSLLAFF
NA | NA | TRBJ1-1 | TRBV29-1 | TGCAGCGGGCGGAGGAGAACTGAAGCTTTCTTT | CSGRRRTEAFF
NA | NA | TRBJ1-2 | TRBV5-1 | TGCGCCAGCAGCACGGCGGACGGGAGCGTTAGCTATGGCTACACCTTC | CASSTADGSVSYGYTF
NA | NA | TRBJ2-3 | TRBV5-1 | TGCGCCAGCAGCCTTGGGCAGTCCACAGATACGCAGTATTTT | CASSLGQSTDTQYF
NA | NA | TRBJ2-4 | TRBV11-3 | TGTGCCAGCAGTCCCGGGGGCCGACGGAACATTCAGTACTTC | CASSPGGRRNIQYF
NA | NA | TRBJ2-3 | TRBV11-1 | TGTGCCAGCAGGGATGGTTTGGGCACAGATACGCAGTATTTT | CASRDGLGTDTQYF
NA | NA | TRBJ2-1 | TRBV4-2 | TGTGCCAGCAGCCTCAGCTCCTACAATGAGCAGTTCTTC | CASSLSSYNEQFF
NA | NA | TRBJ1-5 | TRBV13 | TGTGCCAGCAGCTTAAGCCGTGGACAGATCTTTAATATGGATAGCAATCAGCCCCAGCATTTT | CASSLSRGQIFNMDSNQPQHF
once | TRBD2 | TRBJ2-7 | TRBV7-2 | TGTGCCAGCAGCTCCCGGGCGGGAGGCGCCTACGAGCAGTACTTC | CASSSRAGGAYEQYF
NA | NA | TRBJ2-7 | TRBV6-6 | TGTGCCAGCAGTTACTCAGGGGGGGGGTACGAGCAGTACTTC | CASSYSGGGYEQYF
few | NA | TRBJ1-5 | TRBV30 | TGTGCCTGGGATCGTAAGGCGGGGGGCAATCAGCCCCAGCATTTT | CAWDRKAGGNQPQHF
NA | NA | TRBJ2-7 | TRBV19 | TGTGCCAGTAGCACACAGGGAGGGACCTACGAGCAGTACTTC | CASSTQGGTYEQYF
NA | TRBD1 | TRBJ1-1 | TRBV18 | TGTGCCAGCTCTCCGACAGGGGGTATGGACACTGAAGCTTTCTTT | CASSPTGGMDTEAFF
NA | TRBD1 | TRBJ2-7 | TRBV18 | TGTGCCAGCCTCCTACAGGGGTCCTACGAGCAGTACTTC | CASLLQGSYEQYF
NA | NA | TRBJ1-1 | TRBV6-5 | TGTGCCAGCAGTTACAGGGGGGACACTGAAGCTTTCTTT | CASSYRGDTEAFF